These T cell receptor beta chains were read from a single sample in a study of regulatory dendritic cells for organ transplantation. The protocol was immunoSEQ multiplex PCR, while the TCRdb copy is restricted to in-frame clones and leaves out a portion. The sample holds approximately 28,000 clones, 82% seen once. Sequencing used naive CD8+ T cells from blood. Receptors originate from a human donor in good health. The CDR3 runs from the conserved cysteine through the conserved F or W. The D gene is left open where the match is weak. Clone size appears in some rows only: once, few, many, or a class for an expanded clone.

>TRBV2|.|TRBJ2-1|.
TGTGCCATCCCGACACAATCCAATGAGCAGTTCTTC
CAIPTQSNEQFF
>TRBV18|.|TRBJ2-7|.
TGTGCCAGCTCACCACCTGAGGTGAGATACGAGCAGTACTTC
CASSPPEVRYEQYF
>TRBV7-9|TRBD1|TRBJ1-5|.
TGTGCCAGCAGCTTAGTAGGGGGCGGCAATCAGCCCCAGCATTTT
CASSLVGGGNQPQHF
>TRBV7-9|.|TRBJ1-4|.
TGTGCCAGCAGCCTGGGGGCGGAAAAACTGTTTTTT
CASSLGAEKLFF
>TRBV12-5|TRBD1|TRBJ2-1|.
TGTGCTAGTGGTTCCTCAACAGGGGGCTCCTACAATGAGCAGTTCTTC
CASGSSTGGSYNEQFF
>TRBV5-5|TRBD2|TRBJ2-1|.
TGTGCCAGCAGCTTGGGGCTAGCGGGGGCGAGCGAGCAGTTCTTC
CASSLGLAGASEQFF
>TRBV7-2|TRBD1|TRBJ2-7|.
TGTGCCAGCAGCTTAGACGCAGGGGGCTGGTACGAGCAGTACTTC
CASSLDAGGWYEQYF
>TRBV7-2|.|TRBJ1-3|.
TGTGCCAGCAGCTTTCAGGGAAGAGGAAACACCATATATTTT
CASSFQGRGNTIYF
>TRBV7-6|.|TRBJ2-7|.
TGTGCCAGCAGCCCCAGCGTGGACACCGCCTCCTACGAGCAGTACTTC
CASSPSVDTASYEQYF
>TRBV29-1|.|TRBJ2-7|once
TGCAGCGTCATGACAGATGACTACGAGCAGTACTTC
CSVMTDDYEQYF
>TRBV7-9|.|TRBJ1-1|.
TGTGCCAGCCGGCCTTCGGGGGTGAACACTGAAGCTTTCTTT
CASRPSGVNTEAFF
>TRBV2|.|TRBJ1-4|.
TGTGCCAGCAACGCAGGACAGAGGGAAAAACTGTTTTTT
CASNAGQREKLFF
>TRBV6-5|TRBD1|TRBJ1-4|.
TGTGCCAGCAGTCACGCGGACAGGACGAGTGAAAAACTGTTTTTT
CASSHADRTSEKLFF
>TRBV2|.|TRBJ2-5|.
TGTGCCAGCAGTGAAGGCAGGGGGGAAGAGACCCAGTACTTC
CASSEGRGEETQYF
>TRBV19|.|TRBJ1-1|.
TGTGCCAGTAGTATAGATCGGGACTACAAAGGAAACACTGAAGCTTTCTTT
CASSIDRDYKGNTEAFF
>TRBV7-3|TRBD1|TRBJ1-1|.
TGTGCCAGCAGCTTAACGGGCCCGCAGGGGGCGATGGACACTGAAGCTTTCTTT
CASSLTGPQGAMDTEAFF
>TRBV7-6|.|TRBJ2-7|few
TGTGCCAGCAGCTTAAGCGAGACCGCTTCGGAGCAGTACTTC
CASSLSETASEQYF
>TRBV2|.|TRBJ2-3|.
TGTGCCAGCAGTCCTAACACAGATACGCAGTATTTT
CASSPNTDTQYF
>TRBV6-6|TRBD1|TRBJ2-7|.
TGTGCCAGCAGCCCTGGACAGGGGGCCCACGAGCAGTACTTC
CASSPGQGAHEQYF
>TRBV27|TRBD1|TRBJ2-7|few
TGTGCCAGCAGTTTGGACAGGGGGCTCATCCACGAGCAGTACTTC
CASSLDRGLIHEQYF
>TRBV21-1|.|TRBJ2-2|.
TGTGCCAGCAGCAAAGCACAGCACACCGGGGAGCTGTTTTTT
CASSKAQHTGELFF
>TRBV4-3|.|TRBJ1-1|.
TGCGCCAGCAGCCAAGATAAGTGGGCGACTGAAGCTTTCTTT
CASSQDKWATEAFF
>TRBV27|.|TRBJ1-1|.
TGTGCCAGCAGAACCGGGACTCACACTGAAGCTTTCTTT
CASRTGTHTEAFF
>TRBV9|.|TRBJ2-1|.
TGTGCCAGCAGCGTGAGCGATGAGCAGTTCTTC
CASSVSDEQFF
>TRBV5-6|.|TRBJ1-2|.
TGTGCCAGCAGCGCAGACAGCTATGGCTACACCTTC
CASSADSYGYTF
>TRBV19|.|TRBJ1-1|.
TGTGCCAGTAAACATTTCAACACTGAAGCTTTCTTT
CASKHFNTEAFF
>TRBV6-5|TRBD1|TRBJ1-1|.
TGTGCCAGCAGTAAGGTCACCGGGACAGTTGAAGCTTTCTTT
CASSKVTGTVEAFF
>TRBV2|TRBD1|TRBJ1-2|.
TGTGCCAGCAGTGCAAGACAGGGGGCGCGGGACTATGGCTACACCTTC
CASSARQGARDYGYTF
>TRBV7-8|.|TRBJ2-3|.
TGTGCCAGCAGCCCGCTCGGTGGAGGAGATACGCAGTATTTT
CASSPLGGGDTQYF
>TRBV9|TRBD1|TRBJ1-1|.
TGTGCCAGCAGCGGACAGGGGGCGAAGGGGGGCACTGAAGCTTTCTTT
CASSGQGAKGGTEAFF
>TRBV2|.|TRBJ1-1|.
TGTGCCAGTTCGGCCGGGTCGGTAAACACTGAAGCTTTCTTT
CASSAGSVNTEAFF
>TRBV7-6|TRBD1|TRBJ2-7|.
TGTGCCAGCAGCTTAGGGGACAGGGGATCCTACGAGCAGTACTTC
CASSLGDRGSYEQYF
>TRBV6-5|.|TRBJ2-5|.
TGTGCCAGCAGTTACTCGACAGGAGTAGAGACCCAGTACTTC
CASSYSTGVETQYF
>TRBV5-6|.|TRBJ1-2|.
TGTGCCAGCAGCTTGGAGCGGCGCTCCGGAGGCTACACCTTC
CASSLERRSGGYTF
>TRBV9|.|TRBJ2-3|.
TGTGCCAGCAGCGTAGGGGTAGGGGCCCTCACAGATACGCAGTATTTT
CASSVGVGALTDTQYF
>TRBV6-5|.|TRBJ2-5|.
TGTGCCAGCAGCCCTGTCCGGGCGGGCCAAGAGACCCAGTACTTC
CASSPVRAGQETQYF
>TRBV4-3|.|TRBJ1-3|.
TGCGCCAGCAGCCAGGGGCGGACAGCGGGAAACACCATATATTTT
CASSQGRTAGNTIYF
>TRBV7-9|.|TRBJ2-5|.
TGTGCCAGCAGCTTAACAGTCCAAGAGACCCAGTACTTC
CASSLTVQETQYF
>TRBV9|TRBD1|TRBJ2-5|.
TGTGCCAGCAGCGAGCCCACTGACCCCGGGACAGGGGGTCGGGTGACCCAGTACTTC
CASSEPTDPGTGGRVTQYF
>TRBV6-4|TRBD1|TRBJ2-1|.
TGTGCCAGCAGTGAGGACAGGGTCTCCAATGAGCAGTTCTTC
CASSEDRVSNEQFF